The 27 T cell receptor beta chains presented below share a single source sample, sequenced in a study of cytomegalovirus exposure and HLA in healthy donors. The PCR had 60 Vbeta and 13 Jbeta primers. Generated by immunoSEQ multiplex PCR, the TCRdb table keeps only in-frame clones and is missing some. The table lists about 200,000 clones, about 77% of them singletons. Sequences were obtained from PBMCs. These receptor sequences come from a woman in her thirties in good health and CMV-seronegative.

CDR3: CASSLRASGSEQYF. CDR3 nucleotide sequence: TGTGCCAGCAGTTTAAGGGCTAGCGGGAGCGAGCAGTACTTC. The chain uses TRBV27 and TRBJ2-7; 10 bases are shared with TRBD2. Losses at the gene ends were 2 bases for V and 6 bases for J; bases not matched to a gene: 4. There are 14 residues in the CDR3. Germline V gene sequence: CDR1 MNHEY, CDR2 SMNVEV (reference sequence).

V usage is TRBV7-2 and J usage is TRBJ2-2; D uncertain. The CDR3 is 17 amino acids. The V end was cut by 1 base, the J end by 4 bases, with 16 bases between. The germline gives CDR1 SGHTA, CDR2 FQGNSA. The DNA for the CDR3 is TGTGCCAGCAGCTTAGTGGGTAGGAACCGAGGCACCGGGGAGCTGTTTTTT. This codes for CASSLVGRNRGTGELFF.

The V call is TRBV7-3, the J call TRBJ1-1, with a possible D match to TRBD1 (6 bases). Trimming took off 2 bases at V and 0 bases at J, with 16 bases between the two ends. CDR3 length equals 17 residues. Germline CDR1 reads SGHTA; CDR2 reads FQGTGA. CDR3 coding DNA: TGTGCCAGCAGCTTAGGCCCCCTACAGGGAGTGAACACTGAAGCTTTCTTT. Protein sequence: CASSLGPLQGVNTEAFF.

The rearrangement joins TRBV28 to TRBJ2-1; 8 bases align to TRBD1. The V gene's germline CDR1 is MDHEN and CDR2 SYDVKM. The V gene end was trimmed by 3 bases and the J gene end by 1 base; junction bases not matched to a gene: 5. CDR3 length equals 16 residues. The CDR3 DNA follows: TGTGCCAGCAGTTTCTTTCAGGGGGCGTCCTACAATGAGCAGTTCTTC. Its translation: CASSFFQGASYNEQFF.

The genes are TRBV29-1 and TRBJ1-2; 8 positions match TRBD1. The J segment lost 7 bases and the V segment lost 3 bases, leaving 1 base of the junction unmatched. The V gene's germline CDR1 is SQVTM and CDR2 ANQGSEA. The CDR3 is 11 amino acids. CDR3 DNA: TGCAGCGTTGACAGGGGGCCTGGCTACACCTTC. Translation: CSVDRGPGYTF.

The chain couples TRBV10-3 to TRBJ2-3; 13 positions agree with TRBD2. V trimming: 9 bases; J trimming: 2 bases; junction bases outside the gene matches: 2. Germline assignment: CDR1 ENHRY and CDR2 SYGVKD. This CDR3 contains 14 residues. The CDR3 DNA reads as TGTGCCATGGGACTAGCGGGACTCACAGATACGCAGTATTTT. Its protein product is CAMGLAGLTDTQYF.

The rearrangement links TRBV5-6 to TRBJ1-4; D not certain. Germline values: CDR1 SGHDT, CDR2 YYEEEE. The V gene lost 0 bases and the J gene lost 0 bases, with 12 bases spanning the gap. The CDR3 is 17 amino acids. The CDR3 region is CASSLASGYATNEKLFF. For the CDR3, the DNA is TGTGCCAGCAGCTTGGCATCGGGGTACGCAACTAATGAAAAACTGTTTTTT.

The CDR3 here is CSGGTGEGYEQYF. CDR3 in DNA: TGCAGCGGAGGGACAGGGGAAGGCTACGAGCAGTACTTC. The chain carries TRBV29-1 and TRBJ2-7; 10 bases are a match to TRBD1. CDR1 is SQVTM, CDR2 ANQGSEA, per germline. V gave up 7 bases and J gave up 3 bases; unmatched junction bases: 6. The CDR3 has 13 amino acids.

The J gene is TRBJ1-1, the V gene TRBV7-9; D gene unclear. Trimming shortened V by 3 bases and J by 4 bases, and 9 bases separated the two germline ends. Looked up from germline, CDR1 is SEHNR and CDR2 is FQNEAQ (reference sequence). The CDR3 is 13 amino acids. The CDR3 bases are TGTGCCAGCAGCTTGGATTACAGCACTGAAGCTTTCTTT. Its translation: CASSLDYSTEAFF.

The CDR3 region is CAILDRGGNYGYTF. The CDR3 nucleotides are TGTGCCATCCTCGACAGGGGAGGGAACTATGGCTACACCTTC. V is TRBV10-3 and J is TRBJ1-2; the match to TRBD1 covers 8 bases. There are 14 residues in the CDR3. Germline-derived CDR1 and CDR2 are ENHRY and SYGVKD. Trimming at V came to 8 bases and at J to 2 bases, leaving 7 bases not matched to a gene.

This chain connects TRBV4-2 to TRBJ1-2; 8 positions agree with TRBD1. The CDR3 has 14 residues. The V gene end was trimmed by 4 bases and the J gene end by 4 bases; junction bases not matched to a gene: 5. Germline V CDR1 and CDR2: LGHNA, YNFKEQ. CDR3 coding DNA: TGTGCCAGCAGCCTAAACAGGGGGATCTATGGCTACACCTTC. Its protein is CASSLNRGIYGYTF.

The V call is TRBV28, the J call TRBJ2-3, with 16 nucleotides matching TRBD2. This CDR3 has 20 amino acids. In germline, CDR1 is MDHEN, CDR2 SYDVKM. The J segment lost 5 bases and the V segment lost 5 bases, leaving 16 bases of the junction unmatched. The chain's CDR3 is CASSPTGLAGGIGVEDTQYF. CDR3 bases: TGTGCCAGCAGTCCAACGGGACTAGCGGGAGGGATTGGGGTGGAAGATACGCAGTATTTT.

The chain is built from TRBV6-1 and TRBJ1-2; 7 nucleotides align to TRBD1. V lost 8 bases and J lost 4; bases outside the gene matches: 7. The germline gives CDR1 MNHNS, CDR2 SASEGT. The CDR3 has 13 amino acids. CDR3 loop: CASATGAPYGYTF. Here the CDR3 DNA reads TGTGCCAGCGCAACAGGGGCACCCTATGGCTACACCTTC.

J is TRBJ1-5 and V is TRBV5-6; the D gene is possibly TRBD1 (5 bases). Germline CDR1 and CDR2: SGHDT and YYEEEE. V dropped 4 bases and J dropped 4 bases, with 9 bases sitting between them. The CDR3 is 13 amino acids. The CDR3 here is CASSAGVNQPQHF. Here the CDR3 DNA reads TGTGCCAGCAGCGCGGGGGTGAATCAGCCCCAGCATTTT.

V usage is TRBV5-6 and J usage is TRBJ2-5, with unresolved D. CDR1 SGHDT and CDR2 YYEEEE come from the germline V gene. The CDR3 consists of 14 residues. V shed 4 bases and J shed 3 bases, with 13 bases lying between them. The CDR3 loop reads CASSPGAEKETQYF. In nucleotides, the CDR3 is TGTGCCAGCAGCCCAGGTGCAGAAAAAGAGACCCAGTACTTC.

The chain has TRBV4-2 and TRBJ2-1, with TRBD2 matching over 9 bases. After removal of 11 bases from V and 7 bases from J, the junction contained 9 bases not matched to a gene. Germline V lookup: CDR1 LGHNA, CDR2 YNFKEQ. The CDR3 is 13 residues long. This chain's CDR3 is CACRGTSTNEQFF. In DNA form, the CDR3 reads TGTGCCTGTAGAGGGACTAGCACGAATGAGCAGTTCTTC.

The rearrangement joins TRBV6-5 to TRBJ1-5; no firm D call. Germline loops: CDR1 MNHEY, CDR2 SVGAGI. Deletions cut 5 bases from V and 2 bases from J, with 10 bases between. The CDR3 is 14 amino acids. CDR3 in amino acids: CASSRAMGNQPQHF. CDR3 coding DNA: TGTGCCAGCAGTCGAGCGATGGGCAATCAGCCCCAGCATTTT.

The chain recombines TRBV7-2 with TRBJ1-2; the D is unclear. Germline CDR1 SGHTA, CDR2 FQGNSA. The CDR3 runs to 16 residues. V was pared by 2 bases and J by 4 bases, with 17 bases between. This CDR3 is CASSLTSPTGFYGYTF. For the CDR3, the DNA is TGTGCCAGCAGCTTAACAAGCCCCACCGGGTTCTATGGCTACACCTTC.

V is TRBV29-1 and J is TRBJ1-4, with unresolved D. From germline, CDR1 is SQVTM and CDR2 ANQGSEA. This CDR3 region has 13 residues. V gave up 5 bases and J gave up 3 bases, with 10 bases separating them. CDR3 amino acids: CSVRGGSNEKLFF. The CDR3 DNA reads TGCAGCGTTCGTGGCGGGTCTAATGAAAAACTGTTTTTT.

The chain recombines TRBV27 with TRBJ1-3, with D maybe TRBD1 (6 bases). The CDR3 runs to 15 residues. Germline loops: CDR1 MNHEY, CDR2 SMNVEV (reference sequence). Trimming removed 2 bases at V and 10 bases at J, with 18 bases between. This CDR3 is CASSLLGTPEETIYF. Written as DNA, the CDR3 is TGTGCCAGCAGTTTACTCGGGACACCCGAGGAGACCATATATTTT.

J is TRBJ2-7 and V is TRBV4-1, with 11 positions matching TRBD1. Trimming at V came to 3 bases and at J to 5 bases, leaving 6 bases not matched to a gene. The germline gives CDR1 MGHRA, CDR2 YSYEKL. The length of the CDR3 is 15 residues. CDR3 nucleotides: TGCGCCAGCAGCCATACCGGGACAGGGGGGGACGAGCAGTACTTC. It specifies CASSHTGTGGDEQYF.

The chain carries TRBV5-5 and TRBJ1-4, with 7 bases identical to TRBD1. The CDR3 totals 16 residues. V was clipped by 4 bases and J by 0 bases; unmatched bases: 6. Per the germline V gene, CDR1 is SGHKS and CDR2 is YYEKEE (reference sequence). The DNA for the CDR3 is TGTGCCAGCAGCCCAGGGACAGTGGCAACTAATGAAAAACTGTTTTTT. This translates into CASSPGTVATNEKLFF.

The chain employs TRBV6-6 and TRBJ1-1; D is uncertain. This CDR3 is built from 13 residues. CDR1 is MNHNY and CDR2 is SVGAGI in the germline V gene (reference sequence). Trimming took off 5 bases at V and 2 bases at J, with 9 bases between the two ends. The CDR3 is CASSTQLNTEAFF. Here the CDR3 DNA reads TGTGCCAGCAGTACACAGTTAAACACTGAAGCTTTCTTT.

The chain uses TRBV5-4 and TRBJ2-1; 10 positions match TRBD2. Germline trimming cut 2 bases from V and 8 bases from J; bases unmatched to any gene: 10. This CDR3 spans 16 amino acids. Germline CDR1 SGHNT, CDR2 YYREEE (reference sequence). The CDR3 coding sequence is TGTGCCAGCAGCTTACAGCGGGAGGGCCGGGGCGATGAGCAGTTCTTC. Encoded protein: CASSLQREGRGDEQFF.

The chain joins TRBV6-5 to TRBJ1-2; 7 bases align to TRBD1. The V segment lost 2 bases and the J segment 8 bases; nucleotides outside the gene matches: 5. The CDR3 is made up of 13 amino acids. In germline, CDR1 is MNHEY, CDR2 SVGAGI. The CDR3 region is CASSYGTGVGYTF. The CDR3 DNA reads as TGTGCCAGCAGTTACGGTACAGGGGTGGGCTACACCTTC.

CDR3 in amino acids: CASSLWSSGRDEQFF. The CDR3 nucleotides read TGTGCCAGCAGTTTATGGTCTAGCGGGAGGGATGAGCAGTTCTTC. This chain uses TRBV27 with TRBJ2-1, with 12 bases that match TRBD2. The germline V gene has CDR1 MNHEY and CDR2 SMNVEV (reference sequence). This CDR3 is 15 amino acids long. Losses at the gene ends were 1 base for V and 8 bases for J; bases not matched to a gene: 3.

The chain links TRBV5-1 to TRBJ2-7; 10 bases match TRBD1. CDR1 and CDR2 (germline): SGHRS, YFSETQ. CDR3 length: 15 residues. V shed 4 bases and J 4 bases; nucleotides not matched to a gene: 8. The CDR3 bases are TGCGCCAGCAGCCTCCCTGGGACAGGGGATTACGAGCAGTACTTC. Its translation is CASSLPGTGDYEQYF. Filled out from reference TRBV5-1 and TRBJ2-7, the complete variable domain reads KAGVTQTPRYLIKTRGQQVTLSCSPISGHRSVSWYQQTPGQGLQFLFEYFSETQRNKGNFPGRFSGRQFSNSRSEMNVSTLELGDSALYLCASSLPGTGDYEQYFGPGTRLTVT.